This record covers a single TCR beta chain. This entry comes from a study of T cells expressing NK-cell markers. TCRdb reprocessed the 5' RACE reads and reports one entry per CDR3 protein, with no DNA. The sample's table shows roughly 150,000 distinct CDR3 sequences. The source of this sequence is a man aged 18 to 69 in good health. Sequencing was performed on blood T cells: a sorted CD56 or NKG2C T cell subset, CD4+ or CD8+ T cells, or bulk PBMC T cells (not recorded which).

The CDR3 sequence: CASRWTTTYEQYF. This chain uses TRBV11-3 with TRBJ2-7; TCRdb reports TRBD2, a call that lacks DNA to check it against. The CDR3 is made up of 13 amino acids. CDR1 SGHNT and CDR2 YENEEA come from the germline V gene.